Listed below are T cell receptor beta chains from one sample, sequenced in a study of cytomegalovirus exposure and HLA in healthy donors. This table comes from immunoSEQ multiplex PCR, and its TCRdb copy is limited to in-frame clones, with some not included. The sample holds more than 150,000 clones, roughly 88% seen once. Material for sequencing was PBMCs. Receptors were obtained from a girl aged 2-15 years in good health and CMV-seropositive. The CDR3 runs from the conserved cysteine through the conserved F or W. A D gene is named only where the DNA matches it firmly. Expanded clones are given a class, and other clones once, few, many or no size at all.

v_gene	d_gene	abundance	len	j_gene	CDR3nt	CDR3aa
TRBV23-1	-	once	13	TRBJ2-1	TGCGCCAGCAGTCAGAGCAGGGACAATGAGCAGTTCTTC	CASSQSRDNEQFF
TRBV7-6	TRBD2	-	19	TRBJ2-7	TGTGCCAGCAGCTCAACCCTACGACTAGCTCCTACGAGGTCCTACGAGCAGTACTTC	CASSSTLRLAPTRSYEQYF
TRBV4-1	TRBD1	once	14	TRBJ1-1	TGCGCCAGCGGCGAAGACAGGGAGGGCCCTGAAGCTTTCTTT	CASGEDREGPEAFF
TRBV2	TRBD2	-	15	TRBJ2-5	TGTGCCAGCAGTGAATGGGAGGGACCTCAAGAGACCCAGTACTTC	CASSEWEGPQETQYF
TRBV2	TRBD1	-	15	TRBJ1-4	TGTGCCAGCAGCGCCGGACAGGGTAGGAATGAAAAACTGTTTTTT	CASSAGQGRNEKLFF
TRBV5-6	-	-	11	TRBJ2-1	TGTGCCAGCAGCTTGGCCTTCGAGCAGTTCTTC	CASSLAFEQFF
TRBV19	-	-	11	TRBJ1-2	TGTGCCAGTAGGGCAAACTATGGCTACACCTTC	CASRANYGYTF
TRBV10-3	-	-	15	TRBJ1-2	TGCGCCATCAGTGATTCAGGGTCTGGGAACTATGGCTACACCTTC	CAISDSGSGNYGYTF
TRBV11-2	-	-	17	TRBJ2-6	TGTGCCAGCAGCTTTACTGCGGGTAACTCTGGGGCCAACGTCCTGACTTTC	CASSFTAGNSGANVLTF
TRBV28	TRBD1	-	14	TRBJ1-1	TGTGCCAGCAGTTTATGGACAGGGGAAACTGAAGCTTTCTTT	CASSLWTGETEAFF
TRBV27	TRBD2	-	17	TRBJ2-3	TGTGCCAGCAGTCCGCACACTGGACTAGCTGGGGTGGATACGCAGTATTTT	CASSPHTGLAGVDTQYF
TRBV7-7	TRBD2	-	18	TRBJ2-1	TGTGCTAGCAGCCCTGGACTAGCGGGAGCCGTGGGGTACAATGAGCAGTTCTTC	CASSPGLAGAVGYNEQFF
TRBV12-5	-	-	13	TRBJ1-1	TGTGCTAGTGGCCCGGGATGGGGCACTGAAGCTTTCTTT	CASGPGWGTEAFF
TRBV7-7	TRBD1	-	15	TRBJ1-3	TGTGCTAGCAGCTTATCACCGGGACAGGGAAACACCATATATTTT	CASSLSPGQGNTIYF
TRBV13	-	once	12	TRBJ2-7	TGTGCCAGCAGCTTGGGAGCCAGCGAGCAGTACTTC	CASSLGASEQYF
TRBV30	TRBD1	-	15	TRBJ2-3	TGTGCCTGGAGCCCAGGACAGGTTAGCACAGATACGCAGTATTTT	CAWSPGQVSTDTQYF
TRBV14	TRBD2	once	15	TRBJ2-5	TGTGCCAGCAGCCAGGGACTAGCGCAACAAGAGACCCAGTACTTC	CASSQGLAQQETQYF
TRBV5-1	TRBD1	-	14	TRBJ2-7	TGCGCCAGCAGCTCCGCGGTACAGGGGACCGAGCAGTACTTC	CASSSAVQGTEQYF
TRBV19	-	-	14	TRBJ1-5	TGTGCCAGTAGTGTTATCAGGATAGGCCAGCCCCAGCATTTT	CASSVIRIGQPQHF
TRBV19	-	-	11	TRBJ1-5	TGTGCCAGTAGTGCGGGGGGGCCCCAGCATTTT	CASSAGGPQHF
TRBV7-8	TRBD1	-	14	TRBJ1-5	TGTGCCAGCAGCTTGGGACAGCTCAATCAGCCCCAGCATTTT	CASSLGQLNQPQHF
TRBV5-1	TRBD1	few	14	TRBJ1-1	TGCGCCAGCAGCTTAGACAGGGGCTACACTGAAGCTTTCTTT	CASSLDRGYTEAFF
TRBV5-6	-	-	15	TRBJ1-5	TGTGCCAGCAGCTTGGGTTGGTCAGGCAATCAGCCCCAGCATTTT	CASSLGWSGNQPQHF
TRBV30	TRBD1	-	14	TRBJ1-4	TGTGCCTGTTCCAAGGGGGCCACTAATGAAAAACTGTTTTTT	CACSKGATNEKLFF
TRBV2	TRBD2	-	14	TRBJ2-3	TGTGCCAGCAGAGAGGGACTATTCACAGATACGCAGTATTTT	CASREGLFTDTQYF
TRBV7-9	-	once	13	TRBJ1-2	TGTGCCAGCAGCTCATTAACAGGCTATGGCTACACCTTC	CASSSLTGYGYTF
TRBV7-9	TRBD1	-	15	TRBJ2-7	TGTGCCAGCAGCCTGACAGGGGGCACGTCCTACGAGCAGTACTTC	CASSLTGGTSYEQYF
TRBV9	-	-	18	TRBJ2-3	TGTGCCAGCAGCGTAGCCAGTACGTTTGGAGGGGGCACAGATACGCAGTATTTT	CASSVASTFGGGTDTQYF
TRBV15	-	-	20	TRBJ1-6	TGTGCCACCAGCAGAGATGCTCATTTCAGGTTTAGGTCCTATAATTCACCCCTCCACTTT	CATSRDAHFRFRSYNSPLHF
TRBV5-6	TRBD1	once	15	TRBJ1-5	TGTGCCAGCAGCAACCGGGACAGGGCTGATCAGCCCCAGCATTTT	CASSNRDRADQPQHF
TRBV5-1	-	-	14	TRBJ1-3	TGCGCCAGCAGCTTTGAGAGCTCTGGAAACACCATATATTTT	CASSFESSGNTIYF
TRBV5-1	-	-	15	TRBJ1-1	TGCGCCAGTACCCTTACTCCAGGGGACAACACTGAAGCTTTCTTT	CASTLTPGDNTEAFF
TRBV27	TRBD2	-	17	TRBJ2-2	TGTGCCAGCAGTTTCAGGCTAGCGGGGAGGAACACCGGGGAGCTGTTTTTT	CASSFRLAGRNTGELFF
TRBV19	-	-	13	TRBJ1-1	TGTGCCAGTAGTCTGGAAGGGAGCACTGAAGCTTTCTTT	CASSLEGSTEAFF
TRBV2	-	-	13	TRBJ1-5	TGTGCCAGCACTCCGGAGAACAATCAGCCCCAGCATTTT	CASTPENNQPQHF
TRBV5-6	-	-	15	TRBJ2-1	TGTGCCAGCAGCTTGGTCGTTGACTACCGGGGTGAGCAGTTCTTC	CASSLVVDYRGEQFF
TRBV4-2	-	-	14	TRBJ1-4	TGTGCCAGCAGCTCCCGGGATCCGGCTGAAAAACTGTCTTTT	CASSSRDPAEKLSF
TRBV11-2	TRBD1	-	16	TRBJ2-2	TGTGCCAGCAGCCCGGCCGGGACAGGGGGCACCGGGGAGCTGTTTTTT	CASSPAGTGGTGELFF
TRBV27	TRBD2	-	15	TRBJ2-7	TGTGCCAGCAGACCTAAGGGACTAGCACCCTACGAGCAGTACTTC	CASRPKGLAPYEQYF
TRBV15	TRBD1	medium-sized	16	TRBJ1-2	TGTGCCACCAGCAGAGATCAGGGGGCGCTTGGACATGGCTACACCTTC	CATSRDQGALGHGYTF
TRBV11-2	-	-	12	TRBJ2-7	TGTGCCAGCAGCTTAGCAGGCTACGAGCAGTACTTC	CASSLAGYEQYF
TRBV10-2	TRBD1	-	13	TRBJ2-2	TGCGCCACCGCGGACAGGGCTACCGGGGAGCTGTTTTTT	CATADRATGELFF
TRBV30	-	-	14	TRBJ2-1	TGTGCCTGGAGTAAGGCAGCGGAATACAATGAGCAGTTCTTC	CAWSKAAEYNEQFF
TRBV5-6	TRBD1	once	17	TRBJ1-2	TGTGCCAGCAGGTCTACCGGGACAGGGAACTTAAACTATGGCTACACCTTC	CASRSTGTGNLNYGYTF
TRBV18	-	-	16	TRBJ2-7	TGTGCCAGCTCACCACCGTCGGGGGGCCCACTCTACGAGCAGTACTTC	CASSPPSGGPLYEQYF
TRBV7-2	TRBD2	-	17	TRBJ2-2	TGTGCCAGCAGCCCCGTAGCGGGGGGGCCACGAACCGGGGAGCTGTTTTTT	CASSPVAGGPRTGELFF
TRBV5-4	-	-	14	TRBJ2-3	TGTGCCAGCAGGTCAGGGATTAGCACAGATACGCAGTATTTT	CASRSGISTDTQYF
TRBV27	-	-	15	TRBJ2-3	TGTGCCAGCAGTTCTGGGACATCTAGCACAGATACGCAGTATTTT	CASSSGTSSTDTQYF
TRBV9	-	-	9	TRBJ2-7	TGTGCCAGCACGGACGAGCAGTACTTC	CASTDEQYF
TRBV15	-	-	14	TRBJ2-1	TGTGCCACCAGCGGGGGCAGGGACTACAATGAGCAGTTCTTC	CATSGGRDYNEQFF
TRBV30	TRBD2	-	13	TRBJ2-7	TGTGCCTGGACAGGGACTAGCTCCTACGAGCAGTACTTC	CAWTGTSSYEQYF